This TCR beta chain stems from a study of Ad26.COV2.S vaccination and SARS-CoV-2 variants. As concerns this clone: Antigen specificity is unknown.

Study findings and constraints: Reported post-vaccination CD8+ and CD4+ T cell responses to spike showed substantial breadth. Quantification of TCR breadth and depth may have yielded underestimates of total T cell responses. Spike-specific TCR breadth was greater in vaccine than placebo recipients. Participants given vaccine showed non-spike TCR breadth similar to that of placebo recipients.

TCRdb's copy holds only in-frame clones and misses some; the assay was immunoSEQ multiplex PCR. The top ten clones hold about 3.9% of a sample with 300,000 to 400,000 clones, just over 90% of them seen once. The receptor's source is a human donor who had recovered from COVID-19. The sequenced sample was peripheral blood, obtained after recovery from COVID-19.

The CDR3 loop reads CASSRTTGNTEAFF. CDR3 nucleotide sequence: TGCGCCAGCAGCCGAACGACGGGGAACACTGAAGCTTTCTTT. The chain links TRBV5-1 to TRBJ1-1; D not resolved. Germline V gives CDR1 SGHRS, CDR2 YFSETQ. CDR3 size: 14 residues. Trimming removed 4 bases at V and 1 base at J, with 11 bases between.